The clone carrying this TCR beta chain was counted at least ten times. Antigen: not known. These data come from a study of T cell repertoires in cytomegalovirus infection. Whole-study context: Public TCR beta signature analysis indicated the presence of both CMV infection and matching HLA type.

V lost 1 base and J 5 bases, leaving 11 bases between the germline ends. The CDR3 spans 14 residues. CDR1 SGHTA and CDR2 FQGNSA come from the germline V gene. TCRdb ran MiXCR on the reads and lists one entry per CDR3 protein. The sample has a few hundred thousand distinct CDR3 sequences; roughly 9.5% are singletons. The study, taken as a whole, reports: What dominated the ex vivo response were HLA-C-restricted CMV-specific TCR beta clonotypes. There were carriers of CMV plus the relevant HLA, and cumulative public TCR beta family frequency identified them.

Sequencing was carried out using PBMCs. The clonotype was recovered from a human donor in good health (CMV status not recorded). Some clones in this sample may be carry-over from other donors' samples. This chain uses TRBV7-2 with TRBJ2-5, with D possibly called TRBD1 or TRBD2 (5 bases each). This CDR3 reads CASSLGGYGETQYF. CDR3 nucleotide sequence: TGTGCCAGCAGCTTAGGGGGGTACGGGGAGACCCAGTACTTC.